The clone carrying this T cell receptor beta chain was counted once. Trimming took 6 bases from V and 4 from J; bases not matched to a gene: 4. The CDR3 totals 13 residues. Germline V gives CDR1 LNHDA, CDR2 SQIVND (reference sequence). The data are from a study of blood T cell repertoires in COVID-19. Study details: COVID-19 samples from acute and convalescent phases originated in the United States, Italy and Spain. Sources were T cells, B-cell-depleted T cells, or PBMCs; the material itself was cDNA or gDNA.

Authors' analysis steps: Scientists estimated how many nucleated cells there were by amplifying reference gene primers. The method was immunoSEQ multiplex PCR; TCRdb's version includes in-frame clones alone and lacks a portion of them. V and J calls and clone size are those listed in that table; D and trimming were worked out from the DNA. The sample has about 130,000 clones, around 85% seen once; the top ten hold around 15%. The sequence was collected from a woman aged 45-65 years with acute or convalescent COVID-19. This rearrangement joins TRBV19 to TRBJ2-3; 7 positions match TRBD1. The sequenced material came from peripheral blood. Written as DNA, the CDR3 is TGTGCCAGTAGAAGGGACAGCCCAGATACGCAGTATTTT. Translation gives CASRRDSPDTQYF.